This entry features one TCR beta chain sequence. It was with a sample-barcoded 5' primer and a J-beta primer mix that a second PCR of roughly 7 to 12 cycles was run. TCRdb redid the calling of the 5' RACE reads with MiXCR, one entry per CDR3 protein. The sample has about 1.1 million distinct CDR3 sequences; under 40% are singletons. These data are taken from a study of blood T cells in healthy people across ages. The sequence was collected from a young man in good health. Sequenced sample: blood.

The CDR3 loop is CASSLVRVSSTDTQYF. The DNA for the CDR3 is TGTGCCAGCAGCCTTGTGCGAGTATCTAGCACAGATACGCAGTATTTT. V and J are TRBV11-3 and TRBJ2-3; the D is unclear. The CDR3 has 16 residues. Trimming left V 5 bases short and J 0 bases short, with 15 bases between. The germline CDR1 and CDR2 sequences are SGHNT and YENEEA.